The next 2 T cell receptor beta chains were all read from a single sample in a study of blood T cell repertoires in COVID-19. The method was immunoSEQ multiplex PCR; TCRdb's version includes in-frame clones alone and lacks a portion of them. The sample records about 270,000 clones, around 86% being singletons. The sequenced sample was peripheral blood. The receptors come from an older woman with active or convalescent COVID-19.

The V gene is TRBV5-1, the J gene TRBJ2-2, with 7 bases aligning to TRBD2. CDR3 size: 15 residues. Germline V gene lookup returns CDR1 SGHRS and CDR2 YFSETQ. Losses at the gene ends were 0 bases for V and 6 bases for J; bases not matched to a gene: 5. CDR3 region: CASSLDGGYPGELFF. In DNA, the CDR3 is TGCGCCAGCAGCTTGGACGGGGGGTACCCCGGGGAGCTGTTTTTT.

Only a few counts were recorded for this clone. The CDR3 loop reads CASSFSQIYEQYF. The DNA for the CDR3 is TGTGCCAGCAGTTTTTCACAGATTTACGAGCAGTACTTC. J is TRBJ2-7 and V is TRBV27; D gene uncertain. Per germline, CDR1 MNHEY and CDR2 SMNVEV (reference sequence). The length of the CDR3 is 13 residues. V was pared by 3 bases and J by 4 bases, with 10 bases between.